This T cell receptor (beta chain) originates from a study of cytomegalovirus exposure and HLA in healthy donors. Germline V gives CDR1 ENHRY, CDR2 SYGVKD. V was trimmed by 5 bases and J by 5 bases, leaving 10 bases between them. This CDR3 comprises 12 residues. It was with 60 Vbeta and 13 Jbeta primers that the PCR ran. Libraries were prepared by immunoSEQ multiplex PCR; TCRdb keeps only in-frame clonotypes and omits some of them. The table lists about 120,000 clones, roughly 9.9% of them singletons. The V call is TRBV10-3, the J call TRBJ2-7; a weak D match, TRBD1 (5 bases). Sequencing used PBMCs. The TCR sequence derives from a man aged 30 to 45 in good health and CMV-seronegative. CDR3 DNA: TGTGCCATCAGTTCCCAGGGCCACGAGCAGTACTTC. Translation: CAISSQGHEQYF.